One sample yielded the 4 T cell receptor beta chains listed below, sequenced in a study of Tregs in tolerant kidney transplant recipients. Recipients received nonmyeloablative bone marrow transplants from related graft donors, with transient mixed chimerism. The data were produced by immunoSEQ multiplex PCR, yet TCRdb's version contains in-frame clones alone and is incomplete. The profile shows about 55,000 clones, approximately 90% of them singletons. Sequencing used CD8+ T cells from blood (PBMCs), obtained 24 months after the transplant. All receptors derive from a human patient who received a combined kidney and bone marrow transplant. Certain T cells may be donor cells from the graft.

The chain recombines TRBV11-3 with TRBJ1-3, with D unclear. CDR1 and CDR2 (germline): SGHNT, YENEEA. This CDR3 region has 12 residues. Trimming took 5 bases from V and 14 from J, leaving 16 bases between them. The CDR3 nucleotides are TGTGCCAGCAGCAGCCCCCGGGAGCGGTTATATTTT. Translation gives CASSSPRERLYF.

V gene TRBV19 combines with J gene TRBJ2-7; TRBD1 might be the D (5 bases). Germline CDR1 is LNHDA and CDR2 is SQIVND (reference sequence). The CDR3 is made up of 14 amino acids. Trimming shortened V by 3 bases and J by 3 bases, and 12 bases separated the two germline ends. Here the CDR3 DNA reads TGTGCCAGTAGTATTGGTGGGGCAGGCTACGAGCAGTACTTC. This codes for CASSIGGAGYEQYF.

CDR3 coding DNA: TGCGCCAGCAGCCAAGAATATGAGGGACTAGCGGGAGGCCCCGAGCAGTACTTC. It yields the protein CASSQEYEGLAGGPEQYF. V is TRBV4-3 and J is TRBJ2-5, with TRBD2 identical over 15 bases. The last part of the DNA fits TRBJ2-7 better; the J call may be wrong. Germline V CDR1 and CDR2: LGHNA, YSLEER. CDR3 length: 18 residues.

V gene TRBV29-1 combines with J gene TRBJ2-7; 11 nucleotides line up with TRBD1. CDR3 length: 12 amino acids. The trim removed 6 bases at V and 3 bases at J, leaving 1 base unmatched. CDR1 is SQVTM, CDR2 ANQGSEA, per germline. CDR3 nucleotide sequence: TGCAGCGTGGGGACAGGGGGCTACGAGCAGTACTTC. This codes for CSVGTGGYEQYF.